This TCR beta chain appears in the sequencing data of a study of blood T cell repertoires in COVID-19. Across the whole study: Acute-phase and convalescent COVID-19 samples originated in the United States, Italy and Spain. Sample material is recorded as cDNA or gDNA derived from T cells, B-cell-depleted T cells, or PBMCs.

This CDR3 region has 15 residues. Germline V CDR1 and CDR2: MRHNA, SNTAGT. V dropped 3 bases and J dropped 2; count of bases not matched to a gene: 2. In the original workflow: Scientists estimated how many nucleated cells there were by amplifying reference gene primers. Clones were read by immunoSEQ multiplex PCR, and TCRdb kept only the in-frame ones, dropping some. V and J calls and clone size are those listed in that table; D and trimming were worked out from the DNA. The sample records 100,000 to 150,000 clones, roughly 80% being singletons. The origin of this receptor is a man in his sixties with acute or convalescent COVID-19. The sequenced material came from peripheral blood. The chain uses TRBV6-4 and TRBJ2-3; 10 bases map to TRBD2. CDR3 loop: CASSELAGFTDTQYF. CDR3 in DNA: TGTGCCAGCAGTGAACTAGCGGGGTTCACAGATACGCAGTATTTT.